These 31 T cell receptor beta chains originate from one sample sequenced in a study of blood T cell repertoires in COVID-19. The data were produced by immunoSEQ multiplex PCR, yet TCRdb's version contains in-frame clones alone and is incomplete. The repertoire includes roughly 180,000 clones, approximately 85% of them detected once, and 5% to 8% sits in the top ten. Sequenced input: PBMCs or T cells enriched from blood (not recorded which). These receptors were obtained from a man aged 35 to 55 who had recovered from COVID-19.

The chain carries TRBV11-2 and TRBJ2-7; 10 nucleotides match TRBD1. The ends lost 4 bases at V and 3 bases at J; junction bases unmatched: 12. CDR3 size: 17 residues. Germline loops: CDR1 SGHAT, CDR2 FQNNGV. CDR3 DNA sequence: TGTGCCAGCAGCTACAAGGGTGGACAGGGGGTTTACTACGAGCAGTACTTC. Encoded protein: CASSYKGGQGVYYEQYF.

This chain links TRBV3-1 (or the pseudogene TRBV3-2) with TRBJ2-1; D might be TRBD2 (6 bases). V shed 1 base and J shed 10 bases, with 11 bases lying between them. The CDR3 consists of 13 residues. Germline CDR1 is LGHDT and CDR2 is YNNKEL (reference sequence). CDR3 sequence reads: CASSQVGLREQFF. Written as DNA, the CDR3 is TGTGCCAGCAGCCAAGTGGGACTCAGGGAGCAGTTCTTC.

V gene TRBV12-5 combines with J gene TRBJ2-1; no firm D call. The CDR3 has 11 residues. V dropped 5 bases and J dropped 10 bases, with 9 bases sitting between them. CDR1 and CDR2 (germline): LGHNT, FRNRAP. For the CDR3, the DNA is TGTGCTAGTGGTCCGGGTCGGGAGCAGTTCTTC. Translating it yields CASGPGREQFF.

This chain uses TRBV5-1 with TRBJ2-3; weak D call: TRBD2 (6 bases). Germline V lookup: CDR1 SGHRS, CDR2 YFSETQ. V was clipped by 0 bases and J by 4 bases, with 12 bases between them. The CDR3 spans 15 residues. Written as DNA, the CDR3 is TGCGCCAGCAGCTTGGAAGGAGGGGACGCAGATACGCAGTATTTT. Encoded protein: CASSLEGGDADTQYF. Complete variable domain (other parts from reference TRBV5-1 and TRBJ2-3): KAGVTQTPRYLIKTRGQQVTLSCSPISGHRSVSWYQQTPGQGLQFLFEYFSETQRNKGNFPGRFSGRQFSNSRSEMNVSTLELGDSALYLCASSLEGGDADTQYFGPGTRLTVL.

CDR3 sequence (DNA): TGTGCCAGCAGTTCACCCTTGGTAGCGGGAGCCTCCTACGAGCAGTACTTC. Amino acid sequence: CASSSPLVAGASYEQYF. V usage is TRBV27 and J usage is TRBJ2-7; 9 nucleotides line up with TRBD2. Germline CDR1 is MNHEY and CDR2 is SMNVEV (reference sequence). Losses at the gene ends were 4 bases for V and 0 bases for J; bases not matched to a gene: 10. The CDR3 covers 17 residues.

The chain combines TRBV5-6 with TRBJ2-7; a possible D gene is TRBD2 (5 bases). This CDR3 spans 15 amino acids. The ends were cut back, 0 bases at V and 4 bases at J, with 14 bases in the middle. Germline V gene sequence: CDR1 SGHDT, CDR2 YYEEEE. Here the CDR3 reads CASSLDPGLNYEQYF. The CDR3 DNA sequence: TGTGCCAGCAGCTTGGATCCGGGGTTGAATTACGAGCAGTACTTC.

This clone was counted a single time. V is TRBV5-1 and J is TRBJ2-3; no clear D gene. Trimming removed 4 bases at V and 5 bases at J, with 20 bases between. This CDR3 comprises 16 residues. CDR1 SGHRS and CDR2 YFSETQ come from the germline V gene. The CDR3 loop reads CASSPFNQPPGDTQYF. Written as DNA, the CDR3 is TGCGCCAGCAGCCCCTTCAACCAACCCCCCGGAGATACGCAGTATTTT.

V is TRBV12-3 or TRBV12-4 and J is TRBJ2-1, with D possibly matching TRBD2 (6 bases). The germline V and J ends were trimmed by 0 bases and 10 bases, with 10 bases remaining between them. The CDR3 is 13 residues long. CDR3 residues: CASSLASGVEQFF. The DNA of the CDR3 is TGTGCCAGCAGTTTAGCATCGGGGGTCGAGCAGTTCTTC.

This clone was seen a single time. The chain employs TRBV10-2 and TRBJ1-6; 7 bases are a match to TRBD1. V dropped 3 bases and J dropped 8; count of bases not matched to a gene: 4. CDR3 size: 14 residues. Per germline, CDR1 WSHSY and CDR2 SAAADI. The CDR3 nucleotides read TGCGCCAGCAGTGATACAGGGGATTATTCACCCCTCCACTTT. Its translation: CASSDTGDYSPLHF.

The V gene is TRBV2, the J gene TRBJ2-7; TRBD2 aligns across 7 bases. Germline-derived CDR1 and CDR2 are SNHLY and FYNNEI. V trimming: 7 bases; J trimming: 5 bases; junction bases outside the gene matches: 8. This CDR3 has 13 residues. The CDR3 bases are TGTGCCAGCAAGCGGGACTTGACAGACGAGCAGTACTTC. Protein: CASKRDLTDEQYF.

This chain connects TRBV7-2 to TRBJ2-1; TRBD2 aligns across 8 bases. CDR3 size: 15 residues. Losses at the gene ends were 7 bases for V and 5 bases for J; bases not matched to a gene: 10. In germline, CDR1 is SGHTA, CDR2 FQGNSA. CDR3 sequence reads: CASITTGLVNNEQFF. For the CDR3, the DNA is TGTGCCAGCATCACTACGGGACTAGTAAACAATGAGCAGTTCTTC. Combining the CDR3 with reference TRBV7-2 and TRBJ2-1 gives the whole variable domain GAGVSQSPSNKVTEKGKDVELRCDPISGHTALYWYRQSLGQGLEFLIYFQGNSAPDKSGLPSDRFSAERTGGSVSTLTIQRTQQEDSAVYLCASITTGLVNNEQFFGPGTRLTVL.

This sequence joins TRBV28 and TRBJ1-4; TRBD1 agrees at 7 bases. The CDR3 contains 15 residues. The ends lost 5 bases at V and 0 bases at J; junction bases unmatched: 3. Germline lookup yields CDR1 MDHEN and CDR2 SYDVKM. CDR3 bases: TGTGCCAGCAGTCCGGGACAGTCAACTAATGAAAAACTGTTTTTT. Encoded protein: CASSPGQSTNEKLFF.

A note on this clone: The junction shows a germline mismatch at one end, possibly a read error. The J gene is TRBJ2-5, the V gene TRBV7-7; TRBD2 might be the D (6 bases). The CDR3 has 15 amino acids. Germline-derived CDR1 and CDR2 are SSHAT and FNYEAQ (reference sequence). The CDR3 loop reads CASSLSPTSRETQYF. In DNA form, the CDR3 reads TGTGCTAGCAGCCTATCCCCAACTAGCAGAGAGACCCAGTACTTC.

This clone was counted at least ten times. V gene TRBV2 combines with J gene TRBJ1-1, with TRBD1 as a possible D gene (5 bases). CDR1 and CDR2 from the germline V gene are SNHLY and FYNNEI. V was cut by 1 base and J by 0 bases, with 9 bases left in between. The CDR3 spans 15 residues. The CDR3 bases are TGTGCCAGCAGTGAAGTGCGACAGCTGAACACTGAAGCTTTCTTT. It is translated as CASSEVRQLNTEAFF.

The chain carries TRBV7-6 and TRBJ2-2; 11 nucleotides align to TRBD1. V dropped 4 bases and J dropped 5; count of bases not matched to a gene: 21. The germline gives CDR1 SGHVS, CDR2 FNYEAQ. The CDR3 totals 21 residues. CDR3 region: CASSSKPGTGGSTLGTGELFF. The CDR3 nucleotides read TGTGCCAGCAGCTCGAAACCAGGGACAGGGGGGAGCACATTGGGGACCGGGGAGCTGTTTTTT.

In this sample, this clone turned up once. This chain connects TRBV5-6 to TRBJ1-3; 8 nucleotides line up with TRBD1. Germline lookup yields CDR1 SGHDT and CDR2 YYEEEE. Unmatched junction bases numbered 8, after V lost 9 bases and J lost 3 bases. This CDR3 is 14 amino acids long. The CDR3 DNA follows: TGTGCCACGGCGACAGGGGCAAATGGAAACACCATATATTTT. Protein product: CATATGANGNTIYF. The full variable domain, completed using reference TRBV5-6 and TRBJ1-3, is DAGVTQSPTHLIKTRGQQVTLRCSPKSGHDTVSWYQQALGQGPQFIFQYYEEEERQRGNFPDRFSGHQFPNYSSELNVNALLLGDSALYLCATATGANGNTIYFGEGSWLTVV.

The rearrangement uses TRBV7-9 and TRBJ2-7; 9 bases match TRBD1. With V trimmed by 2 bases and J by 7 bases, 15 bases remained unmatched. Germline CDR1 SEHNR, CDR2 FQNEAQ (reference sequence). The CDR3 is made up of 17 amino acids. The chain's CDR3 is CASSLNRLRDRVQEQYF. CDR3 nucleotide sequence: TGTGCCAGCAGCTTAAATCGTCTACGGGACAGGGTACAGGAGCAGTACTTC.

Notes on this clone: At one boundary the junction diverges from the germline segment, which might be a read error. V and J are TRBV4-2 and TRBJ1-6, with D perhaps TRBD1 (6 bases). This CDR3 is built from 15 residues. The germline gives CDR1 LGHNA, CDR2 YNFKEQ. The CDR3 DNA reads as TGTGTCAGCAGCCGCCCAGGGGCTTATAATTCACCCCTCCACTTT. Protein: CVSSRPGAYNSPLHF.

The CDR3 DNA is TGTGCCAGCAGCAAACAGGGCGGTTGGTCTGGAAACACCATATATTTT. It translates to CASSKQGGWSGNTIYF. The gene calls are TRBV5-4 and TRBJ1-3; weak D call: TRBD1 (6 bases). The CDR3 length is 16 residues. Germline V CDR1 and CDR2: SGHNT, YYREEE (reference sequence). V dropped 4 bases and J dropped 1 base, with 15 bases sitting between them.

The sample holds one count of this clone. V is TRBV11-1 and J is TRBJ1-6, with D perhaps TRBD1 (6 bases). Trimming cost V 1 base and J 10 bases, with 17 bases left between them. This CDR3 spans 16 amino acids. Germline V gene data show CDR1 as SGHAT and CDR2 as FQDESV (reference sequence). Here the CDR3 reads CASSLGRGRGRSPLHF. The CDR3, as DNA: TGTGCCAGCAGCTTAGGCCGGGGCAGGGGAAGATCACCCCTCCACTTT.

This clone has just a few counts. Other DNA sequences from this sample encode an identical CDR3 as well. The chain links TRBV11-2 to TRBJ1-1; weak D call: TRBD1 (6 bases). From germline, CDR1 is SGHAT and CDR2 FQNNGV. The CDR3 covers 13 residues. V lost 4 bases, J lost 5 bases, and 11 bases lay in between. Here the CDR3 reads CASSSQGWTEAFF. CDR3 nucleotides: TGTGCCAGCAGCTCCCAGGGGTGGACTGAAGCTTTCTTT. Drawing the rest from reference TRBV11-2 and TRBJ1-1, the complete variable domain is EAGVAQSPRYKIIEKRQSVAFWCNPISGHATLYWYQQILGQGPKLLIQFQNNGVVDDSQLPKDRFSAERLKGVDSTLKIQPAKLEDSAVYLCASSSQGWTEAFFGQGTRLTVV.

V is TRBV20-1 and J is TRBJ1-1; D not certain. Germline V CDR1 and CDR2: DFQATT, SNEGSKA (reference sequence). Trimming took off 3 bases at V and 5 bases at J, with 22 bases between the two ends. This CDR3 contains 16 residues. The CDR3 sequence is CSASSARLGPGTEAFF. In nucleotides, the CDR3 is TGCAGTGCTAGTTCCGCCAGATTAGGGCCGGGGACTGAAGCTTTCTTT.

The V and J genes are TRBV5-1 and TRBJ1-5; the D gene is possibly TRBD1 (5 bases). Per germline, CDR1 SGHRS and CDR2 YFSETQ. The CDR3 is made up of 14 amino acids. V was shortened by 3 bases and J by 8 bases, with 15 bases between the two germline ends. As DNA, the CDR3 is TGCGCCAGCAGCTCCGGAGTAAAAGGGGAGCCCCAGCATTTT. Amino acids: CASSSGVKGEPQHF. Drawing the rest from reference TRBV5-1 and TRBJ1-5, the complete variable domain is KAGVTQTPRYLIKTRGQQVTLSCSPISGHRSVSWYQQTPGQGLQFLFEYFSETQRNKGNFPGRFSGRQFSNSRSEMNVSTLELGDSALYLCASSSGVKGEPQHFGDGTRLSIL.

This chain connects TRBV7-3 to TRBJ2-1, with D possibly being TRBD1 (6 bases). Trimming left V 5 bases short and J 1 base short, with 15 bases between. CDR3 length equals 16 residues. Germline V gives CDR1 SGHTA, CDR2 FQGTGA. The CDR3 is CASSRRQALSYNEQFF. CDR3 bases: TGTGCCAGCAGCCGCCGACAGGCCCTATCCTACAATGAGCAGTTCTTC.

The genes are TRBV6-1 and TRBJ1-1, with 9 nucleotides matching TRBD1. In germline, CDR1 is MNHNS, CDR2 SASEGT. The CDR3 runs 15 residues. Unmatched junction bases numbered 7, after V lost 5 bases and J lost 3 bases. The CDR3 spells CASSKDRGWDTEAFF. CDR3 in DNA: TGTGCCAGCAGTAAGGACAGGGGTTGGGACACTGAAGCTTTCTTT.

This clone was seen more than once but under ten times. The rearrangement joins TRBV12-3 or TRBV12-4 to TRBJ1-3; D call uncertain. Trimming took 1 base from V and 8 from J, leaving 3 bases between them. CDR3 length: 11 residues. The CDR3 coding sequence is TGTGCCAGCAGTTTAGGAGACACCATATATTTT. This gives the protein CASSLGDTIYF.

This chain uses TRBV27 with TRBJ1-5; D is undetermined. The CDR3 is 15 residues long. The V gene's germline CDR1 is MNHEY and CDR2 SMNVEV (reference sequence). Trimming shortened V by 5 bases and J by 8 bases, and 19 bases separated the two germline ends. The CDR3 protein is CASSTLARLDEPQHF. The CDR3 nucleotides are TGTGCCAGCAGTACCCTGGCCAGGCTTGATGAGCCCCAGCATTTT.

The chain couples TRBV6-2 or TRBV6-3 to TRBJ1-5; D possibly corresponds to TRBD1 (5 bases). This CDR3 contains 16 residues. CDR1 is MNHEY and CDR2 is SVGEGT in the germline V gene. Trimming left V 0 bases short and J 4 bases short, with 13 bases between. The CDR3 nucleotides are TGTGCCAGCAGTTACTCTAGGGGTTCCCCTAATCAGCCCCAGCATTTT. It encodes CASSYSRGSPNQPQHF.

V is TRBV19 and J is TRBJ2-4; maybe TRBD1 (5 bases). Trimming removed 0 bases at V and 7 bases at J, with 10 bases between. This CDR3 contains 14 residues. Germline CDR1 and CDR2: LNHDA and SQIVND (reference sequence). This CDR3 reads CASSIEGAQNIQYF. As DNA, the CDR3 is TGTGCCAGTAGTATAGAAGGGGCGCAGAACATTCAGTACTTC.

V usage is TRBV25-1 and J usage is TRBJ1-1; tentatively, D is TRBD1 (5 bases). The CDR3 loop spans 16 amino acids. The ends were cut back, 3 bases at V and 5 bases at J, with 19 bases in the middle. The germline CDR1 and CDR2 sequences are MGHDK and SYGVNS. CDR3 sequence reads: CASSDDRRGRGTEAFF. The CDR3 coding sequence is TGTGCCAGCAGTGATGATAGGAGGGGAAGAGGGACTGAAGCTTTCTTT.

The V gene is TRBV30, the J gene TRBJ1-2; D is uncertain. This CDR3 contains 12 residues. The V and J ends lost 8 bases and 6 bases respectively, with 16 bases between them. Per germline, CDR1 GTSNPN and CDR2 SVGIG (reference sequence). The chain's CDR3 is CALFPGIDGYTF. The CDR3 coding sequence is TGTGCCCTGTTCCCAGGTATAGATGGCTACACCTTC.